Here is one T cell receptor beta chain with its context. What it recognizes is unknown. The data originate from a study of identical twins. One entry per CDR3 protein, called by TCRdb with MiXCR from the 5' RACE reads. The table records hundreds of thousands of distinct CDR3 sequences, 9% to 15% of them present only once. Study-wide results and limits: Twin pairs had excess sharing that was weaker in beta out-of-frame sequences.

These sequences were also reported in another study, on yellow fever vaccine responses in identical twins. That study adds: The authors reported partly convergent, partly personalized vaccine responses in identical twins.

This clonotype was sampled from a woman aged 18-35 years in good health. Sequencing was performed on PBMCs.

CDR3 loop: CASSLPGTSGTGELFF. Here the CDR3 DNA reads TGTGCCAGCAGCCTGCCTGGGACTAGCGGGACCGGGGAGCTGTTTTTT. The rearrangement uses TRBV5-5 and TRBJ2-2, with TRBD2 matching 12 bases. Germline V CDR1 and CDR2: SGHKS, YYEKEE (reference sequence). The CDR3 runs to 16 residues. Trimming took 4 bases from V and 5 from J; bases not matched to a gene: 6.